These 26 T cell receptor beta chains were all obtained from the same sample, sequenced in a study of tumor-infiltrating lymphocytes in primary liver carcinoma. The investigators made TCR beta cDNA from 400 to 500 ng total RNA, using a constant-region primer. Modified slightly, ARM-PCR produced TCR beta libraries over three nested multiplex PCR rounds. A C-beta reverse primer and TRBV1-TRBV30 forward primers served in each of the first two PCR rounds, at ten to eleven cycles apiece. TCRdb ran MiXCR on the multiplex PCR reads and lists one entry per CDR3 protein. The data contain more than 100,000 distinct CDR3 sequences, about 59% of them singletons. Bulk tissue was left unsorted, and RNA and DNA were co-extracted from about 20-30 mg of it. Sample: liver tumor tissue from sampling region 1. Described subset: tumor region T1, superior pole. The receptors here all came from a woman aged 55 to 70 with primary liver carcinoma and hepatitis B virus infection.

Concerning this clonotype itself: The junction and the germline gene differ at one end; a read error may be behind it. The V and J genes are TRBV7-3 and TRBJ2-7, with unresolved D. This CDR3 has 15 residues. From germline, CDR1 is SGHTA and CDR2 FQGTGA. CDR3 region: CASSFDGGSSYKQYF. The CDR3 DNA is TGTGCCAGCAGCTTTGACGGCGGAAGCTCCTACAAGCAGTACTTC.

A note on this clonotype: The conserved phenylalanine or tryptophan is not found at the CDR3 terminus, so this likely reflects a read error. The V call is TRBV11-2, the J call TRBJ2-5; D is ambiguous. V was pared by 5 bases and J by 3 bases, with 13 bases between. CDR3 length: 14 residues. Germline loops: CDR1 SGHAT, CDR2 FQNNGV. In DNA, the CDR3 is TGTGCCAGCAGCGCCACCCGGTCAGAAGAGACCCAGTACTCC. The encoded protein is CASSATRSEETQYS.

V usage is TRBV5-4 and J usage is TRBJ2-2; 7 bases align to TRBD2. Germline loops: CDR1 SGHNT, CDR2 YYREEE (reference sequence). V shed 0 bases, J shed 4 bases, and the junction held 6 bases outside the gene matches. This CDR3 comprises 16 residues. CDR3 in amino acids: CASSLAIGGSTGELFF. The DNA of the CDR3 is TGTGCCAGCAGCTTGGCCATAGGCGGGAGCACCGGGGAGCTGTTTTTT.

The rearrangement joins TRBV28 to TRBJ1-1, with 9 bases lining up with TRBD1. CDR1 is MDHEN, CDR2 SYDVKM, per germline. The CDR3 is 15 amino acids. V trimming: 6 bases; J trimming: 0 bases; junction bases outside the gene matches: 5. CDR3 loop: CASSGTGSMNTEAFF. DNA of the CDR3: TGTGCCAGCAGCGGGACAGGGAGCATGAACACTGAAGCTTTCTTT.

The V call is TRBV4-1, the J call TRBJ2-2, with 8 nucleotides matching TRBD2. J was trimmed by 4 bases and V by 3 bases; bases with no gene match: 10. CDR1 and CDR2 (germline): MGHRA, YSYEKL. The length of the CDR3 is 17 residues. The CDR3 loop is CASSHSSGTRATGELFF. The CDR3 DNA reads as TGCGCCAGCAGCCATTCTTCCGGGACTAGAGCCACCGGGGAGCTGTTTTTT.

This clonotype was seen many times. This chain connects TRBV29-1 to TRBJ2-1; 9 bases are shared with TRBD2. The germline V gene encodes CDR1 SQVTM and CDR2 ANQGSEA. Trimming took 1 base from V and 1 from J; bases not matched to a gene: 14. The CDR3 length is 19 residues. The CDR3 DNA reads TGCAGCGTTGAAGGGTCCCTGGCTAGCGGGATAGGATCCTACAATGAGCAGTTCTTC. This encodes CSVEGSLASGIGSYNEQFF.

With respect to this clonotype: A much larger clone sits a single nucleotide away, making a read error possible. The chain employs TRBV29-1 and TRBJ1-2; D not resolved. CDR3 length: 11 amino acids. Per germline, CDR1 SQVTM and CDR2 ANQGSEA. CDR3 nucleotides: TGCAGCGTAGAAGAGGGAAACGGCTACACCTTC. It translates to CSVEEGNGYTF.

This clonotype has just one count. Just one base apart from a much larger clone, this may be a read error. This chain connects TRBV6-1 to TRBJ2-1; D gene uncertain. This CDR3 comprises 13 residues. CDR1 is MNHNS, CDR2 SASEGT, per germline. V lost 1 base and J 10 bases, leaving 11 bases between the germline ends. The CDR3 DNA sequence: TGTGCCAGCAGTGAAGGGGATCCCAAAGAGCAGTTCTTC. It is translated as CASSEGDPKEQFF.

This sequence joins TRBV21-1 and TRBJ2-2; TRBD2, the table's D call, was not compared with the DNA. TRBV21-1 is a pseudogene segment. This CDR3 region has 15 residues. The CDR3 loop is CASSNSYGSSGELFF. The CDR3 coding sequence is TGTGCCAGCAGCAATAGTTACGGGAGTAGCGGGGAGCTGTTTTTT.

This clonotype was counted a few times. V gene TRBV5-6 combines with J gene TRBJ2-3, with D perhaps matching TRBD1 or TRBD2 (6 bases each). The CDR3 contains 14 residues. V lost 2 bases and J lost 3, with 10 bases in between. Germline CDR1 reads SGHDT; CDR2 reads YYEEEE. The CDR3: CASSFRGGTDTQYF. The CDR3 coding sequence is TGTGCCAGCAGCTTTCGAGGGGGGACAGATACGCAGTATTTT.

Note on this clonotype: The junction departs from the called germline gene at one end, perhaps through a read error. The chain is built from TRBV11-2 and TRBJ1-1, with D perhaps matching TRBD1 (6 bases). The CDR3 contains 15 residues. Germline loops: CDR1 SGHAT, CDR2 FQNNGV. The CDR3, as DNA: TGTACCAGCAGATTAGATCCGGGGGCAGGAACTGAAGCTCTCTTT. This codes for CTSRLDPGAGTEALF. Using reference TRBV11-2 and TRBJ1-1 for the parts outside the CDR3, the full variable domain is EAGVAQSPRYKIIEKRQSVAFWCNPISGHATLYWYQQILGQGPKLLIQFQNNGVVDDSQLPKDRFSAERLKGVDSTLKIQPAKLEDSAVYLCTSRLDPGAGTEALFGQGTRLTVV.

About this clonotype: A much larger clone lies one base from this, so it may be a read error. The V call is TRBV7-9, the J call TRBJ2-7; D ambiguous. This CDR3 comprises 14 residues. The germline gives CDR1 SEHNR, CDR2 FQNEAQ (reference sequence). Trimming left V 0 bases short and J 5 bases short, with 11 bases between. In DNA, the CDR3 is TGTGCCAGCAGCTTAGCACGGTCGAGGAACGAGCAGTACTTC. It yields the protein CASSLARSRNEQYF.

CDR3 in amino acids: CASRTTGWDPEAFF. The CDR3 DNA reads as TGTGCCAGCAGGACGACGGGGTGGGACCCTGAAGCTTTCTTT. The gene calls are TRBV6-5 and TRBJ1-1; possible D gene TRBD1, 5 bases. The germline gives CDR1 MNHEY, CDR2 SVGAGI. The CDR3 contains 14 residues. Trimming took 6 bases from V and 6 from J, leaving 17 bases between them.

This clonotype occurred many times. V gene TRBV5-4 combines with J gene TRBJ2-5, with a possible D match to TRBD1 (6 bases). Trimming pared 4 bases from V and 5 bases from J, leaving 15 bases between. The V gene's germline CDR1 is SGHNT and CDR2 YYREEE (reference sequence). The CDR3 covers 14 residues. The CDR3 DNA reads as TGTGCCAGCAGCGCCAACAGGGTTGGGGAGACCCAGTACTTC. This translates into CASSANRVGETQYF.

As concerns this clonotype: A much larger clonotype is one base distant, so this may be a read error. CDR3 amino acids: CSVEYEGTQYF. In DNA, the CDR3 is TGCAGCGTTGAATACGAAGGGACCCAGTACTTC. The V gene is TRBV29-1, the J gene TRBJ2-5; no definite D call. The CDR3 is made up of 11 amino acids. Germline lookup yields CDR1 SQVTM and CDR2 ANQGSEA. Trimming left V 2 bases short and J 7 bases short, with 8 bases between.

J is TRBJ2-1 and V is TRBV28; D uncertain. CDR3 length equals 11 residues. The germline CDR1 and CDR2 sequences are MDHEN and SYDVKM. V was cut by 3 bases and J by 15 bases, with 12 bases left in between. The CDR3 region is CASSLVYEWFF. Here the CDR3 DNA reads TGTGCCAGCAGTTTGGTGTACGAGTGGTTCTTC.

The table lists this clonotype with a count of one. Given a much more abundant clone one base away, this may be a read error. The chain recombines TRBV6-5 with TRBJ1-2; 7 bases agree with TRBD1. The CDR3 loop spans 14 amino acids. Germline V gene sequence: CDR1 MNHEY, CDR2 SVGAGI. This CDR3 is CASSTLQGNCGYTF. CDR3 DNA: TGTGCCAGCAGTACCTTACAGGGGAACTGTGGCTACACCTTC.

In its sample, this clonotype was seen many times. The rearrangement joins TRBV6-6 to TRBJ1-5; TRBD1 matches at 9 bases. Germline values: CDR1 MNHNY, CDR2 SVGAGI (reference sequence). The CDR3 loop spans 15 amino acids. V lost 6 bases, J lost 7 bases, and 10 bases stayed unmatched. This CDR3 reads CASRQGARGEQPQHF. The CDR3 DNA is TGTGCCAGCAGACAGGGGGCTCGGGGAGAGCAGCCCCAGCATTTT.

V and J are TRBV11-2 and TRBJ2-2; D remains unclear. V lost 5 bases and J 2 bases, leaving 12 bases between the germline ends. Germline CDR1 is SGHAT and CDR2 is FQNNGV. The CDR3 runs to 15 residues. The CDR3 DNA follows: TGTGCCAGCAGCCTCCGGATAGGAAACACCGGGGAGCTGTTTTTT. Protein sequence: CASSLRIGNTGELFF.

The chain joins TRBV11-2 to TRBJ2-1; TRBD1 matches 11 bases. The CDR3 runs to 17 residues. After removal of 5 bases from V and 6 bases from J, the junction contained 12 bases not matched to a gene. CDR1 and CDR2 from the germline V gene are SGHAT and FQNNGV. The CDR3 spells CASSLRRAGQGGNEQFF. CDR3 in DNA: TGTGCCAGCAGCCTCCGTAGGGCGGGACAGGGGGGCAATGAGCAGTTCTTC. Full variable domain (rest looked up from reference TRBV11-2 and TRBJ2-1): EAGVAQSPRYKIIEKRQSVAFWCNPISGHATLYWYQQILGQGPKLLIQFQNNGVVDDSQLPKDRFSAERLKGVDSTLKIQPAKLEDSAVYLCASSLRRAGQGGNEQFFGPGTRLTVL.

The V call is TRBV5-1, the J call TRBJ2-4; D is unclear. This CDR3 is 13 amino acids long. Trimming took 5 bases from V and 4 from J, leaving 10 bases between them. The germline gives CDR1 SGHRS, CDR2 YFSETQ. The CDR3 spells CASRHGRKNIQYF. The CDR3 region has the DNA TGCGCCAGCAGACATGGCAGAAAAAACATTCAGTACTTC.

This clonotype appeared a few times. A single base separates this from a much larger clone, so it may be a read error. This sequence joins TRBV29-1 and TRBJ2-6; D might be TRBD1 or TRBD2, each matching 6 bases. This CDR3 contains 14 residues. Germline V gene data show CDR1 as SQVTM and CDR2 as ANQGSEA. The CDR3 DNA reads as TGCAGCGCCGGAGGGGGAACTGGGGCCAACGTCATGACTTTC. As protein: CSAGGGTGANVMTF.

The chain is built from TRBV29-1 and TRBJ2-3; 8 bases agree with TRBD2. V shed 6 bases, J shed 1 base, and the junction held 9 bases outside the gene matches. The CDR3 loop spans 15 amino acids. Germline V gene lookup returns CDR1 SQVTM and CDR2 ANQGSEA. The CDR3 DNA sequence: TGCAGCGTACCCACTATCGGGAGGGGCACAGATACGCAGTATTTT. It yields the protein CSVPTIGRGTDTQYF.

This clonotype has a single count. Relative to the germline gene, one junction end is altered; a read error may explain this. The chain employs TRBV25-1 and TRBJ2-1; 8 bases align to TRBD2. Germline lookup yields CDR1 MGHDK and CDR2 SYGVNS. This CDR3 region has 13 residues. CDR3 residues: CATSEREYNEQLF. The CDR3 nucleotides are TGTGCCACCAGTGAGCGGGAGTACAATGAGCAGCTCTTC. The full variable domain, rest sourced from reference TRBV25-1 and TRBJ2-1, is EADIYQTPRYLVIGTGKKITLECSQTMGHDKMYWYQQDPGMELHLIHYSYGVNSTEKGDLSSESTVSRIRTEHFPLTLESARPSHTSQYLCATSEREYNEQLFGPGTRLTVL.

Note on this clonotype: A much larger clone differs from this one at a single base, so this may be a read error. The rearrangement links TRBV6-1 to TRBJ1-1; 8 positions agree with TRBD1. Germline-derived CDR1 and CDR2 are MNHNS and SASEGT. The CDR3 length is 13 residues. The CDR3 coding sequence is TGTGCCAGCAGACTTGGACAGGGTGACGAAGCTTCCTTT. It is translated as CASRLGQGDEASF.

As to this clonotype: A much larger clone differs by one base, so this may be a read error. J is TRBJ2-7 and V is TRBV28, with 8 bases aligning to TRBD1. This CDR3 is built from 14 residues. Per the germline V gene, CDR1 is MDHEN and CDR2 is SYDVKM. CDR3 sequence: CAGSFQGAFGEQYF. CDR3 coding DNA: TGTGCCGGCAGTTTCCAGGGGGCATTTGGCGAGCAGTACTTC.